Below, 15 T cell receptor beta chains from the same sample are listed, as sequenced in a study of human T cells and chemical hapten exposure. Time point in this sample: patch test 2, 6 weeks after DPC sensitization. Treatment reported: therapeutic diphenylcyclopropenone sensitization with weekly scalp DPC. MiXCR, run by TCRdb on the RACE reads, gives a single entry per CDR3 protein. The data hold about 82,000 distinct CDR3 sequences, with around 9.3% observed a single time. This material consisted of whole blood, taken in connection with sensitization to the hapten diphenylcyclopropenone (DPC). The receptors derive from a woman aged 45-65 years with alopecia areata. Some clones in this sample may be carry-over from other donors' samples.

This clonotype occurred a few times. This rearrangement joins TRBV12-3 or TRBV12-4 to TRBJ2-7, with 7 nucleotides matching TRBD1. The CDR3 is 15 residues long. Trimming took 4 bases from V and 4 from J; bases not matched to a gene: 10. The chain's CDR3 is CASSYARGSVYEQYF. The CDR3 DNA reads as TGTGCCAGCAGTTACGCCAGGGGGTCTGTTTACGAGCAGTACTTC.

Ten or more counts support this clonotype. V and J are TRBV10-3 and TRBJ1-1; no firm D call. Trimming cost V 3 bases and J 0 bases, with 5 bases left between them. This CDR3 is 13 amino acids long. The germline V gene has CDR1 ENHRY and CDR2 SYGVKD. The CDR3 DNA follows: TGTGCCATCAGTGAACGGATGAACACTGAAGCTTTCTTT. Its protein product is CAISERMNTEAFF.

This clonotype was counted ten times or more. The chain uses TRBV7-9 and TRBJ2-1; D unresolved. V lost 0 bases and J 8 bases, leaving 8 bases between the germline ends. In germline, CDR1 is SEHNR, CDR2 FQNEAQ (reference sequence). This CDR3 is built from 13 residues. CDR3 nucleotide sequence: TGTGCCAGCAGCTTAGCGCGAGCCCATGAGCAGTTCTTC. Protein: CASSLARAHEQFF.

This clonotype was seen ten or more times. The chain links TRBV2 to TRBJ2-7; 7 positions agree with TRBD1. The CDR3 is 15 amino acids. J lost 5 bases, V lost 2 bases, and 9 bases had no gene match. The germline CDR1 and CDR2 sequences are SNHLY and FYNNEI. Written as DNA, the CDR3 is TGTGCCAGCAGTGAATTGGCAGGGGGAGTCCACGAGCAGTACTTC. Its protein is CASSELAGGVHEQYF.

The sample holds a few counts of this clonotype. The chain couples TRBV7-7 to TRBJ2-1; 10 bases match TRBD2. V was clipped by 2 bases and J by 5 bases; unmatched bases: 0. This CDR3 contains 14 residues. In germline, CDR1 is SSHAT, CDR2 FNYEAQ (reference sequence). CDR3 sequence (DNA): TGTGCCAGCAGCTTAAGCGGGAGGGACAATGAGCAGTTCTTC. This gives the protein CASSLSGRDNEQFF.

This clonotype has at least ten counts. The chain couples TRBV7-6 to TRBJ1-6, with a possible D match to TRBD1 (6 bases). Germline V gene data show CDR1 as SGHVS and CDR2 as FNYEAQ. The CDR3 loop spans 15 amino acids. Deletions cut 5 bases from V and 5 bases from J, with 13 bases between. The CDR3 DNA sequence: TGTGCCAGCAGCCCCCGACAGGAAAATAATTCACCCCTCCACTTT. Translation gives CASSPRQENNSPLHF.

The CDR3 spells CASRAGGTYEQYF. As DNA, the CDR3 is TGTGCCAGTAGAGCAGGGGGAACCTACGAGCAGTACTTC. The chain couples TRBV19 to TRBJ2-7, with 7 bases identical to TRBD1. The trim removed 6 bases at V and 2 bases at J, leaving 4 bases unmatched. CDR1 is LNHDA and CDR2 is SQIVND in the germline V gene (reference sequence). The CDR3 totals 13 residues.

This clonotype was seen more than once but under ten times. The chain joins TRBV6-1 to TRBJ2-1; maybe TRBD1 (5 bases). The CDR3 covers 14 residues. Trimming left V 8 bases short and J 3 bases short, with 14 bases between. Germline V gives CDR1 MNHNS, CDR2 SASEGT. The CDR3 DNA reads TGTGCCAGCGGGCCTAGGGGTAGCTACAATGAGCAGTTCTTC. As protein: CASGPRGSYNEQFF.

This clonotype was picked up many times. The V call is TRBV11-2, the J call TRBJ2-1, with D possibly matching TRBD1 (6 bases). CDR1 is SGHAT, CDR2 FQNNGV, per germline. V lost 0 bases, J lost 6 bases, and 6 bases lay in between. The CDR3 totals 13 residues. Written as DNA, the CDR3 is TGTGCCAGCAGCTTAGACAGGGGCAATGAGCAGTTCTTC. Translation gives CASSLDRGNEQFF.

This clonotype has a handful of counts. The V and J genes are TRBV4-3 and TRBJ1-2, with D maybe TRBD1 (5 bases). The CDR3 totals 15 residues. Per the germline V gene, CDR1 is LGHNA and CDR2 is YSLEER. Deletions cut 0 bases from V and 4 bases from J, with 12 bases between. Here the CDR3 reads CASSQDPGTTYGYTF. The CDR3 DNA sequence: TGCGCCAGCAGCCAAGATCCTGGGACGACCTATGGCTACACCTTC.

This clonotype was detected many times. The rearrangement joins TRBV9 to TRBJ2-7; no clear D gene. This CDR3 is built from 14 residues. V was trimmed by 0 bases and J by 2 bases, leaving 9 bases between them. Germline CDR1 reads SGDLS; CDR2 reads YYNGEE. CDR3 protein: CASSVALIPYEQYF. For the CDR3, the DNA is TGTGCCAGCAGCGTAGCTCTGATTCCCTACGAGCAGTACTTC. Complete variable domain (other parts from reference TRBV9 and TRBJ2-7): DSGVTQTPKHLITATGQRVTLRCSPRSGDLSVYWYQQSLDQGLQFLIQYYNGEERAKGNILERFSAQQFPDLHSELNLSSLELGDSALYFCASSVALIPYEQYFGPGTRLTVT.

This clonotype was seen at least ten times. This rearrangement joins TRBV29-1 to TRBJ2-7; TRBD1 matches 9 bases. With V trimmed by 7 bases and J by 3 bases, 4 bases remained unmatched. The CDR3 is 12 amino acids. CDR1 and CDR2 from the germline V gene are SQVTM and ANQGSEA. The CDR3 region is CSAGQGIYEQYF. The CDR3 DNA is TGCAGCGCCGGACAGGGGATCTACGAGCAGTACTTC.

The rearrangement links TRBV6-2 or TRBV6-3 to TRBJ2-3; unclear D gene. Germline V lookup: CDR1 MNHEY, CDR2 SVGEGT. This CDR3 spans 14 amino acids. V was shortened by 7 bases and J by 3 bases, with 14 bases between the two germline ends. The CDR3 loop is CASTKRSLTDTQYF. The DNA of the CDR3 is TGTGCCAGCACGAAACGGTCCCTTACAGATACGCAGTATTTT.

This clonotype came up many times. The chain joins TRBV6-2 or TRBV6-3 to TRBJ2-2; D uncertain. CDR1 MNHEY and CDR2 SVGEGT come from the germline V gene. V shed 2 bases and J shed 5 bases, with 9 bases lying between them. The CDR3 has 14 amino acids. CDR3 sequence reads: CASSYGVHTGELFF. CDR3 in DNA: TGTGCCAGCAGTTACGGGGTCCATACCGGGGAGCTGTTTTTT.

The rearrangement joins TRBV12-3 or TRBV12-4 to TRBJ2-7, with 8 bases that match TRBD1. J was trimmed by 3 bases and V by 7 bases; bases with no gene match: 8. The CDR3 spans 14 residues. CDR3 DNA sequence: TGTGCCAGCACCAGGGGGCGTCGTAACTACGAGCAGTACTTC. This translates into CASTRGRRNYEQYF.